This TCR beta chain appears in the sequencing data of a study of OX40 agonist ivuxolimab in advanced cancers. Whole-study context: Patients with prior anti-PD-1, anti-PD-L1 or anti-CTLA-4 therapy were eligible; 35% to 45% had some. Study-level results: There was clonal expansion of CD4+ and CD8+ blood T cells by week 6 at 0.1 to 3.0 mg/kg.

Assay: immunoSEQ multiplex PCR; the TCRdb copy retains only in-frame clones and omits some. The sample has 48,000 or so clones, approximately 94% seen once. Note on this clone: Its antigen remains unknown.

The junction had 4 bases not matched to a gene; V was cut back by 4 bases and J by 4 bases. The germline CDR1 and CDR2 sequences are LNHDA and SQIVND (reference sequence). The CDR3 totals 16 residues. The chain combines TRBV19 with TRBJ2-1; 13 bases align to TRBD2. This TCR derives from an adult with an advanced solid tumor such as melanoma, head and neck, liver or kidney cancer. Source: CD4+ or CD8+ T cells sorted from blood, taken in a trial of the OX40 agonist ivuxolimab. The CDR3 region is CASSTGTSGIYNEQFF. The DNA of the CDR3 is TGTGCCAGTAGTACGGGGACTAGCGGGATTTACAATGAGCAGTTCTTC. Full variable domain (remainder filled in from reference TRBV19 and TRBJ2-1): DGGITQSPKYLFRKEGQNVTLSCEQNLNHDAMYWYRQDPGQGLRLIYYSQIVNDFQKGDIAEGYSVSREKKESFPLTVTSAQKNPTAFYLCASSTGTSGIYNEQFFGPGTRLTVL.